The 9 T cell receptor beta chains below come from one sample, sequenced in a study of blood T cells in healthy people across ages. The use of a sample-barcoded 5' primer and a J-beta primer mix characterized a second PCR of roughly 6 to 11 cycles. MiXCR, run by TCRdb on the 5' RACE reads, gives a single entry per CDR3 protein. The profile covers some 1.7 million distinct CDR3 sequences, with roughly 30% appearing a single time and about 7.7% taken by the ten largest. The material sequenced was blood. Receptor source: a woman in her twenties or thirties in good health.

The chain joins TRBV21-1 to TRBJ2-7; the D call of TRBD1 is as the table states it, not checked on the DNA. TRBV21-1 is a pseudogene. The CDR3 loop spans 19 amino acids. CDR3 DNA: TGTGCCAGCAGCAATGCCGAACAGGGGGAAGAAGAAAGCTCCTACGAGCAGTACTTC. Protein sequence: CASSNAEQGEEESSYEQYF.

Comment on this clonotype: This could be a read error, since a much larger clone is one nucleotide away. V and J are TRBV7-6 and TRBJ2-4; 9 bases match TRBD1. The CDR3 is 17 residues long. V lost 3 bases to trimming and J lost 13 bases; unmatched junction nucleotides: 19. Looked up from germline, CDR1 is SGHVS and CDR2 is FNYEAQ. CDR3 in amino acids: CASSFSVGGQGTYGQYF. CDR3 DNA: TGTGCCAGCAGCTTTTCGGTCGGCGGACAGGGGACCTACGGGCAGTACTTC. Supplemented by reference TRBV7-6 and TRBJ2-4, the full variable domain reads GAGVSQSPRYKVTKRGQDVALRCDPISGHVSLYWYRQALGQGPEFLTYFNYEAQQDKSGLPNDRFSAERPEGSISTLTIQRTEQRDSAMYRCASSFSVGGQGTYGQYFGAGTRLSVL.

This chain links TRBV29-1 with TRBJ1-5; 10 bases fit TRBD1. Trimming took 6 bases from V and 6 from J; bases not matched to a gene: 5. The CDR3 is 13 amino acids. The germline V gene encodes CDR1 SQVTM and CDR2 ANQGSEA. CDR3 nucleotide sequence: TGCAGCGTGTGGACAGGGGGGGGTCAGCCCCAGCATTTT. Translation: CSVWTGGGQPQHF.

The sample holds one count of this clonotype. The chain couples TRBV7-2 to TRBJ2-3; 13 nucleotides agree with TRBD2. The germline V gene has CDR1 SGHTA and CDR2 FQGNSA. CDR3 length: 17 amino acids. V was pared by 0 bases and J by 6 bases, with 6 bases of the junction left unmatched. The DNA of the CDR3 is TGTGCCAGCAGCTTAGCGTTGACTAGCGGGGGGCGGGATACGCAGTATTTT. Protein: CASSLALTSGGRDTQYF.

This chain connects TRBV6-5 to TRBJ2-1; tentative D call: TRBD2 (5 bases). The CDR3 runs to 13 residues. Germline lookup yields CDR1 MNHEY and CDR2 SVGAGI. Trimming cost V 7 bases and J 10 bases, with 17 bases left between them. CDR3 sequence: CASKLTVRGEQFF. The CDR3 DNA follows: TGTGCCAGCAAATTAACCGTCCGCGGGGAGCAGTTCTTC.

This rearrangement joins TRBV27 to TRBJ1-2, with a weak D call TRBD1 (5 bases). The germline CDR1 and CDR2 sequences are MNHEY and SMNVEV (reference sequence). The CDR3 is 15 amino acids. V dropped 3 bases and J dropped 4 bases, with 15 bases sitting between them. The CDR3 region is CASSLRRGMSYGYTF. DNA for the CDR3: TGTGCCAGCAGTTTGAGACGGGGCATGAGCTATGGCTACACCTTC.

Concerning this clonotype itself: A clone one base away is much larger, so this may be a read error. The chain has TRBV20-1 and TRBJ2-5; no clear D gene. CDR1 DFQATT and CDR2 SNEGSKA come from the germline V gene (reference sequence). The CDR3 totals 14 residues. The DNA for the CDR3 is TGCAGTGCTCCCCCTCGCTGGTCGCAAGAGGCCCAGTACTTC. Translating gives CSAPPRWSQEAQYF.

The chain uses TRBV12-3 or TRBV12-4 and TRBJ2-3; D ambiguous. The CDR3 has 13 residues. Deletions cut 6 bases from V and 3 bases from J, with 10 bases between. CDR3 sequence (DNA): TGTGCCAGCAGGTCGTTAGGAACAGATACGCAGTATTTT. It translates to CASRSLGTDTQYF.

The chain employs TRBV5-1 and TRBJ2-5, with TRBD1 matching 8 bases. Per the germline V gene, CDR1 is SGHRS and CDR2 is YFSETQ. The CDR3 runs to 15 residues. The V gene end was trimmed by 4 bases and the J gene end by 5 bases; junction bases not matched to a gene: 10. CDR3 loop: CASSNRQGQGETQYF. The CDR3 DNA reads as TGCGCCAGCAGCAACCGACAGGGGCAGGGGGAGACCCAGTACTTC.